Shown below are 30 T cell receptor beta chains from a single sample sequenced in a study of blood T cell repertoires in COVID-19 (dated by TCRdb to 2018 to 2021). Library preparation used the immunoSEQ multiplex PCR assay. Held by TCRdb, this immuneACCESS table contains in-frame sequences only and omits some clones. Under half of the omission traces to an unresolved V gene where checked; the cause of the rest is unknown. The sample records around 150,000 clones, about nine tenths of which are singletons. Of the sample, 3% to 4.5% is held by the ten largest clones. Sequenced input: peripheral blood. The source is an older woman who had recovered from COVID-19.

The chain joins TRBV11-2 to TRBJ2-7; 8 bases agree with TRBD1. This CDR3 spans 16 amino acids. The germline V gene encodes CDR1 SGHAT and CDR2 FQNNGV. Unmatched junction bases numbered 7, after V lost 0 bases and J lost 3 bases. As DNA, the CDR3 is TGTGCCAGCAGCTTAGACGGTCAGGGGGCGATCTACGAGCAGTACTTC. Protein product: CASSLDGQGAIYEQYF.

V gene TRBV4-2 combines with J gene TRBJ2-2; tentatively, D is TRBD2 (6 bases). Germline V gives CDR1 LGHNA, CDR2 YNFKEQ. The CDR3 has 15 amino acids. V lost 4 bases and J 1 base, leaving 10 bases between the germline ends. The CDR3 loop is CASSLGSLNTGELFF. CDR3 nucleotide sequence: TGTGCCAGCAGCCTCGGGAGTCTGAACACCGGGGAGCTGTTTTTT.

The J gene is TRBJ1-5, the V gene TRBV2; D might be TRBD1 (6 bases). The CDR3 extends over 13 amino acids. V was pared by 7 bases and J by 3 bases, with 10 bases between. The germline V gene has CDR1 SNHLY and CDR2 FYNNEI. The CDR3 bases are TGTGCCAGCAATACAGGGATCAATCAGCCCCAGCATTTT. This gives the protein CASNTGINQPQHF.

V gene TRBV28 combines with J gene TRBJ1-5; D not resolved. CDR1 and CDR2 from the germline V gene are MDHEN and SYDVKM. The CDR3 length is 13 residues. V dropped 2 bases and J dropped 6 bases, with 8 bases sitting between them. CDR3 nucleotides: TGTGCCAGCAGTTTAGGGAGGCGTCAGCCCCAGCATTTT. Its translation is CASSLGRRQPQHF.

This chain uses TRBV28 with TRBJ1-1, with 9 bases that match TRBD1. V gave up 8 bases and J gave up 9 bases; unmatched junction bases: 13. The germline CDR1 and CDR2 sequences are MDHEN and SYDVKM. This CDR3 is built from 14 residues. CDR3: CASHLTGGTFQAFF. Written as DNA, the CDR3 is TGTGCCAGCCATCTAACAGGGGGCACGTTTCAAGCTTTCTTT.

This chain links TRBV5-4 with TRBJ2-5, with TRBD1 matching 12 bases. Germline V lookup: CDR1 SGHNT, CDR2 YYREEE (reference sequence). CDR3 length: 16 residues. The V gene end was trimmed by 4 bases and the J gene end by 5 bases; junction bases not matched to a gene: 9. CDR3 DNA sequence: TGTGCCAGCAGCCCAACCGGGACAGGGGGCGGGGAGACCCAGTACTTC. Translating it yields CASSPTGTGGGETQYF.

The chain joins TRBV15 to TRBJ2-1; 8 bases fit TRBD2. Germline assignment: CDR1 LNHNV and CDR2 YYDKDF (reference sequence). CDR3 length: 14 residues. V gave up 5 bases and J gave up 10 bases; unmatched junction bases: 10. In DNA, the CDR3 is TGTGCCACCAGCCCTTCCGGGGGGGTTGTAGAGCAGTTCTTC. It specifies CATSPSGGVVEQFF.

In its sample, this clone was seen a few times. The CDR3 protein is CASSAGGVSYEQYF. For the CDR3, the DNA is TGTGCCAGCAGCGCGGGGGGGGTCTCCTACGAGCAGTACTTC. The gene calls are TRBV4-2 and TRBJ2-7; 9 bases match TRBD2. V shed 5 bases and J 0 bases; nucleotides not matched to a gene: 2. CDR1 LGHNA and CDR2 YNFKEQ come from the germline V gene. The CDR3 has 14 residues.

J is TRBJ1-1 and V is TRBV12-3 or TRBV12-4; TRBD1 might be the D (5 bases). V was clipped by 1 base and J by 7 bases, with 7 bases between them. There are 12 residues in the CDR3. For the CDR3, the DNA is TGTGCCAGCAGTTTAGGGACAAATGAAGCTTTCTTT. This encodes CASSLGTNEAFF.

This clone appeared once. V gene TRBV2 combines with J gene TRBJ2-5; D is unclear. Germline loops: CDR1 SNHLY, CDR2 FYNNEI. The CDR3 is made up of 12 amino acids. V was cut by 6 bases and J by 2 bases, with 7 bases left in between. The CDR3 loop is CASRYTQETQYF. CDR3 DNA sequence: TGTGCCAGCAGGTATACTCAAGAGACCCAGTACTTC. Drawing the rest from reference TRBV2 and TRBJ2-5, the complete variable domain is EPEVTQTPSHQVTQMGQEVILRCVPISNHLYFYWYRQILGQKVEFLVSFYNNEISEKSEIFDDQFSVERPDGSNFTLKIRSTKLEDSAMYFCASRYTQETQYFGPGTRLLVL.

The CDR3 nucleotides are TGTGCCAGCAGTGAGACAACATTCTCGTTTCGGCCCCAGCATTTT. The encoded protein is CASSETTFSFRPQHF. The chain uses TRBV6-1 and TRBJ1-5; the D is unclear. The CDR3 length is 15 residues. The V end lost 3 bases, the J end lost 9 bases, and 18 bases lay between the germline ends. Per germline, CDR1 MNHNS and CDR2 SASEGT.

The chain uses TRBV27 and TRBJ1-2, with a possible D match to TRBD1 (5 bases). CDR1 is MNHEY, CDR2 SMNVEV, per germline (reference sequence). This CDR3 contains 16 residues. Trimming removed 5 bases from V and 10 bases from J, with 26 bases in between. CDR3 sequence: CASSPRGGGTAMDYTF. CDR3 DNA sequence: TGTGCCAGCAGTCCACGCGGTGGAGGGACGGCCATGGACTACACCTTC.

The chain links TRBV28 to TRBJ1-2, with 8 bases that match TRBD1. The trim removed 8 bases at V and 7 bases at J, leaving 6 bases unmatched. The CDR3 covers 12 residues. Germline V gene sequence: CDR1 MDHEN, CDR2 SYDVKM. The CDR3 DNA is TGTGCCAGCCGAACAGGGGGGGGTGGCTACACCTTC. The encoded protein is CASRTGGGGYTF.

V gene TRBV5-1 combines with J gene TRBJ2-2; 8 bases match TRBD1. V lost 1 base and J lost 5; bases outside the gene matches: 4. Per germline, CDR1 SGHRS and CDR2 YFSETQ. The CDR3 extends over 15 amino acids. The CDR3 DNA reads as TGCGCCAGCAGCTTGTTGACAGGGGAGACCGGGGAGCTGTTTTTT. Protein product: CASSLLTGETGELFF.

This clone came up once. This chain connects TRBV7-9 to TRBJ1-6; maybe TRBD1 (5 bases). The ends were cut back, 7 bases at V and 10 bases at J, with 17 bases in the middle. In germline, CDR1 is SEHNR, CDR2 FQNEAQ (reference sequence). This CDR3 contains 14 residues. The CDR3 region is CASNSGRADSPLHF. DNA of the CDR3: TGTGCCAGCAATTCAGGCAGGGCGGACTCACCCCTCCACTTT. Drawing the rest from reference TRBV7-9 and TRBJ1-6, the complete variable domain is DTGVSQNPRHKITKRGQNVTFRCDPISEHNRLYWYRQTLGQGPEFLTYFQNEAQLEKSRLLSDRFSAERPKGSFSTLEIQRTEQGDSAMYLCASNSGRADSPLHFGNGTRLTVT.

The rearrangement joins TRBV18 to TRBJ1-1; 8 bases are shared with TRBD1. V gave up 6 bases and J gave up 7 bases; unmatched junction bases: 4. Germline CDR1 reads KGHSH; CDR2 reads LQKENI. The CDR3 spans 12 residues. The chain's CDR3 is CASSPDRVEAFF. Here the CDR3 DNA reads TGTGCCAGCTCCCCGGACAGGGTTGAAGCTTTCTTT. The whole variable domain, remainder taken from reference TRBV18 and TRBJ1-1, is NAGVMQNPRHLVRRRGQEARLRCSPMKGHSHVYWYRQLPEEGLKFMVYLQKENIIDESGMPKERFSAEFPKEGPSILRIQQVVRGDSAAYFCASSPDRVEAFFGQGTRLTVV.

The chain employs TRBV3-1 (or the pseudogene TRBV3-2) and TRBJ2-7, with D possibly matching TRBD2 (5 bases). Germline V gives CDR1 LGHDT, CDR2 YNNKEL (reference sequence). V was clipped by 4 bases and J by 5 bases, with 12 bases between them. The CDR3 has 13 residues. The CDR3 sequence: CASSPLAGNEQYF. DNA of the CDR3: TGTGCCAGCAGCCCATTGGCCGGGAACGAGCAGTACTTC.

The chain joins TRBV28 to TRBJ1-1; D remains unclear. The CDR3 has 14 residues. CDR1 is MDHEN and CDR2 is SYDVKM in the germline V gene. Between the trimmed V and J ends, which lost 2 bases and 6 bases, there was a span of 13 bases. CDR3 DNA sequence: TGTGCCAGCAGTTTAAACGGGATATTAGCTGAAGCTTTCTTT. Translation: CASSLNGILAEAFF.

CDR3 sequence reads: CASSSPRDRVNEQYF. The CDR3 nucleotides are TGTGCCAGCAGCTCACCCCGGGACAGGGTAAACGAGCAGTACTTC. The chain recombines TRBV11-1 with TRBJ2-7; 9 bases line up with TRBD1. Trimming cost V 4 bases and J 5 bases; bases outside gene matches: 9. The CDR3 covers 15 residues. Germline V CDR1 and CDR2: SGHAT, FQDESV (reference sequence). The variable domain in full, completed from reference TRBV11-1 and TRBJ2-7, reads EAEVAQSPRYKITEKSQAVAFWCDPISGHATLYWYRQILGQGPELLVQFQDESVVDDSQLPKDRFSAERLKGVDSTLKIQPAELGDSAMYLCASSSPRDRVNEQYFGPGTRLTVT.

The chain recombines TRBV29-1 with TRBJ2-7; D is ambiguous. The ends were cut back, 4 bases at V and 0 bases at J, with 7 bases in the middle. Germline V CDR1 and CDR2: SQVTM, ANQGSEA. The CDR3 is 12 residues long. The DNA for the CDR3 is TGCAGCGTTGCAGAGAGCTCCTACGAGCAGTACTTC. It is translated as CSVAESSYEQYF.

The chain combines TRBV19 with TRBJ2-7; the match to TRBD2 covers 8 bases. This CDR3 contains 16 residues. V was pared by 2 bases and J by 7 bases, with 13 bases of the junction left unmatched. The V gene's germline CDR1 is LNHDA and CDR2 SQIVND (reference sequence). As DNA, the CDR3 is TGTGCCAGTAGTATAAATGGCCTCGCTCCGGGGGGGGAGCAGTACTTC. Translated: CASSINGLAPGGEQYF. Variable domain in full (rest from reference TRBV19 and TRBJ2-7): DGGITQSPKYLFRKEGQNVTLSCEQNLNHDAMYWYRQDPGQGLRLIYYSQIVNDFQKGDIAEGYSVSREKKESFPLTVTSAQKNPTAFYLCASSINGLAPGGEQYFGPGTRLTVT.

This clone appeared once. The V gene is TRBV18, the J gene TRBJ1-1; D is unresolved. Trimming removed 2 bases at V and 0 bases at J, with 7 bases between. This CDR3 spans 14 amino acids. The V gene's germline CDR1 is KGHSH and CDR2 LQKENI. DNA for the CDR3: TGTGCCAGCTCACCAGCCCAGTTGAACACTGAAGCTTTCTTT. Residues: CASSPAQLNTEAFF.

The V call is TRBV6-5, the J call TRBJ1-3; D is possibly TRBD1 (5 bases). The CDR3 spans 16 residues. Deletions cut 2 bases from V and 4 bases from J, with 15 bases between. Per the germline V gene, CDR1 is MNHEY and CDR2 is SVGAGI. CDR3 region: CASSYRRTSKGNTIYF. CDR3 bases: TGTGCCAGCAGTTACCGCCGGACATCTAAGGGAAACACCATATATTTT.

This chain links TRBV6-5 with TRBJ1-1; tentative D call: TRBD1 (5 bases). This CDR3 has 13 residues. CDR1 and CDR2 from the germline V gene are MNHEY and SVGAGI. V dropped 2 bases and J dropped 5 bases, with 9 bases sitting between them. DNA for the CDR3: TGTGCCAGCAGTTACAACAGGATAACTGAAGCTTTCTTT. This sequence encodes CASSYNRITEAFF.

J is TRBJ1-5 and V is TRBV19, with 8 bases identical to TRBD1. The CDR3 sequence is 16 residues long. Germline CDR1 LNHDA, CDR2 SQIVND (reference sequence). Trimming at V came to 5 bases and at J to 4 bases, leaving 10 bases not matched to a gene. This CDR3 reads CASSDRGGSLNQPQHF. For the CDR3, the DNA is TGTGCCAGTAGTGACAGGGGAGGCTCCCTAAATCAGCCCCAGCATTTT. The full variable domain, its missing parts supplied by reference TRBV19 and TRBJ1-5, is DGGITQSPKYLFRKEGQNVTLSCEQNLNHDAMYWYRQDPGQGLRLIYYSQIVNDFQKGDIAEGYSVSREKKESFPLTVTSAQKNPTAFYLCASSDRGGSLNQPQHFGDGTRLSIL.

This chain joins TRBV4-1 and TRBJ1-5; a weak D match, TRBD1 (6 bases). The CDR3 is 15 amino acids. From germline, CDR1 is MGHRA and CDR2 YSYEKL. Trimming shortened V by 0 bases and J by 3 bases, and 9 bases separated the two germline ends. In DNA form, the CDR3 reads TGCGCCAGCAGCCAAGAGGGGGGGGCCAATCAGCCCCAGCATTTT. It is translated as CASSQEGGANQPQHF.

This chain connects TRBV7-9 to TRBJ2-3, with D hard to call. V lost 2 bases and J lost 1, with 10 bases in between. Germline V gives CDR1 SEHNR, CDR2 FQNEAQ (reference sequence). This CDR3 has 15 amino acids. The CDR3 coding sequence is TGTGCCAGCAGCTTATCCCGCGCGGGCACAGATACGCAGTATTTT. Protein sequence: CASSLSRAGTDTQYF. Full variable domain (outside the CDR3, taken from reference TRBV7-9 and TRBJ2-3): DTGVSQNPRHKITKRGQNVTFRCDPISEHNRLYWYRQTLGQGPEFLTYFQNEAQLEKSRLLSDRFSAERPKGSFSTLEIQRTEQGDSAMYLCASSLSRAGTDTQYFGPGTRLTVL.

The chain uses TRBV2 and TRBJ2-1, with 11 bases lining up with TRBD2. The CDR3 runs 16 residues. Per germline, CDR1 SNHLY and CDR2 FYNNEI. Germline trimming cut 5 bases from V and 2 bases from J; bases unmatched to any gene: 5. The CDR3 here is CASSRLAGIPYNEQFF. CDR3 bases: TGTGCCAGCAGTCGACTAGCGGGGATACCCTACAATGAGCAGTTCTTC.

This chain uses TRBV7-2 with TRBJ1-3, with a weak D call TRBD1 (6 bases). The germline gives CDR1 SGHTA, CDR2 FQGNSA. The CDR3 sequence is 17 residues long. V dropped 0 bases and J dropped 0 bases, with 12 bases sitting between them. The CDR3 DNA is TGTGCCAGCAGCTTAGCCCTGGACAGATACTCTGGAAACACCATATATTTT. This encodes CASSLALDRYSGNTIYF.

By frequency in the sample, this clone is medium-sized. The rearrangement uses TRBV6-1 and TRBJ2-2; D is perhaps TRBD1 (6 bases). Germline V gene lookup returns CDR1 MNHNS and CDR2 SASEGT. The CDR3 loop spans 16 amino acids. Trimming shortened V by 4 bases and J by 1 base, and 13 bases separated the two germline ends. The CDR3 is CASSVLQGMNTGELFF. The CDR3 region has the DNA TGTGCCAGCAGTGTCTTGCAGGGGATGAACACCGGGGAGCTGTTTTTT.